Listed below are T cell receptor beta chains from one sample, sequenced in a study of blood T cells in healthy people across ages. Using its own MiXCR run on the 5' RACE reads, TCRdb lists one record per CDR3 protein. The sample has roughly 1,800,000 distinct CDR3 sequences, 49% seen once. The sample comprised blood. Source of these receptors: a woman between 35 and 50 years old in good health. The CDR3 runs from the conserved cysteine through the conserved F or W. A D gene is named only where the DNA matches it firmly. A clone size is listed for some rows: how often the clone was seen (once, few, many), or a class if it is expanded.

abundance,j_gene,d_gene,v_gene,CDR3nt,CDR3aa
few,TRBJ2-1,-,TRBV25-1,TGTGCCAGCAGTGATTTGAATAATGAGCAGTTCTTC,CASSDLNNEQFF
-,TRBJ1-1,TRBD1,TRBV4-3,TGCGCCAGCAGCCAAGATTTATTGACAGGGGGTTACACTGAAGCTTTCTTT,CASSQDLLTGGYTEAFF
few,TRBJ2-7,-,TRBV6-2/TRBV6-3,TGTGCCACGCATCCCCCCCGGGCCCACTACTACGAGCAGTACTTC,CATHPPRAHYYEQYF
-,TRBJ2-5,TRBD2,TRBV6-6,TGTGCCAGCAGTTACCAACTAGCGGGGGGCCGCGGGACCCAGTACTTC,CASSYQLAGGRGTQYF
few,TRBJ2-3,TRBD2,TRBV11-1,TGTGCCAGCAGCTTGGATTTAGCGGGCATCACAGATACGCAGTATTTT,CASSLDLAGITDTQYF
few,TRBJ2-5,-,TRBV20-1,TGCAGTGCTAGGTCGGCAGGGCAACAGACCCAGTACTTC,CSARSAGQQTQYF
few,TRBJ1-4,-,TRBV20-1,TGCAGTGCTCGGTTTCCTAATGAAAAACTGTTTTTT,CSARFPNEKLFF
-,TRBJ2-6,-,TRBV6-1,TGTGCCAGCAGTGCAGTCTCTGGGGCCAACGTCCTGACTTTC,CASSAVSGANVLTF
-,TRBJ2-7,-,TRBV27,TGTGCCAGGAGCGTACGGGGGGCGAGCTCCTACGAGCAGTACTTC,CARSVRGASSYEQYF
-,TRBJ2-4,-,TRBV12-3/TRBV12-4,TGTGCCAGCGGCGCGGACAGACTCTTAGTCAAAAACATTCAGTACTTC,CASGADRLLVKNIQYF
once,TRBJ1-5,TRBD1,TRBV6-2/TRBV6-3,TGTGCCAGCAGTTACGGGACAGCACTAAATTTCGATCAGCCCCAGCATTTT,CASSYGTALNFDQPQHF
-,TRBJ2-7,-,TRBV20-1,TGCAGGCAGGCAGGACTGGGCTCCTACGAGCAGTACTTC,CRQAGLGSYEQYF
-,TRBJ1-1,TRBD1,TRBV6-1,TGTGCCAGCGGGGGGGACAGGGACAACACTGAAGCTTTCTTT,CASGGDRDNTEAFF
few,TRBJ2-1,-,TRBV9,TGTGCCAGCAGCGGACCAGGGCCCAATGAGCAGTTCTTC,CASSGPGPNEQFF
few,TRBJ2-7,-,TRBV7-2,TGTGCCAGCAGCTTAGCAGGGAAGGGCGAGCAGTACTTC,CASSLAGKGEQYF
-,TRBJ1-1,-,TRBV7-2,TGTGCCAGCAGTGTCAGTCGAGTAGGCACTGAAGCTTTCTTT,CASSVSRVGTEAFF
-,TRBJ2-2,-,TRBV15,TGTGCCACCGCTCGGGTGATGGGAACCGGGGAGCTGTTTTTT,CATARVMGTGELFF
-,TRBJ2-5,-,TRBV7-8,TGTGCCAGCAGCTACCTCGGGATAGACAACAATGAGCAGTACTTC,CASSYLGIDNNEQYF
-,TRBJ2-1,TRBD2,TRBV5-1,TGCGCCAGCAGCCAGGGACTAGCGGGGAGCTCCTACAATGAGCAGTTCTTC,CASSQGLAGSSYNEQFF
-,TRBJ2-7,TRBD1,TRBV6-2/TRBV6-3,TGTGCCAGCAGGCACAGGGGTATTCACGAGCAGTACTTC,CASRHRGIHEQYF
few,TRBJ1-6,-,TRBV27,TGTGCCAGCAGTTTTAGTCCCCCCACGGAGTACTCAAATTCACCCCTCCACTTT,CASSFSPPTEYSNSPLHF
-,TRBJ1-2,-,TRBV4-1,TGCGCCAGCAGCCAAAGGTCGACATTGACTCACTATGGCTACACCTTC,CASSQRSTLTHYGYTF
-,TRBJ1-2,TRBD1,TRBV10-3,TGTGCCATCAGTGCCCGGACAGGGGATGGCTACACCTTC,CAISARTGDGYTF
-,TRBJ2-5,TRBD1,TRBV20-1,TGCAGTGCTCCGACAGGGCTTCGAGAGACCCAGTACTTC,CSAPTGLRETQYF
-,TRBJ2-3,TRBD2,TRBV5-1,TGCGCCAGCAGGACGCGACTAGCGGGCTTAACAGATACGCAGTATTTT,CASRTRLAGLTDTQYF
-,TRBJ1-5,-,TRBV25-1,TGTGCCAGCAGTCGAGGGGGGTGGCAGCCCCAGCATTTT,CASSRGGWQPQHF
few,TRBJ2-1,-,TRBV19,TGTGCCAGTAGTATAGAGGCGTACAATGAGCAGTTCTTC,CASSIEAYNEQFF
few,TRBJ2-3,-,TRBV12-3/TRBV12-4,TGTGCCAGCAGTCCACCTCGGAGCACAGATACGCAGTATTTT,CASSPPRSTDTQYF
few,TRBJ2-4,-,TRBV20-1,TGCAGTGCTAGCCAACTAGTGGGGGGTCTCCTAACCAAAAACATTCAGTACTTC,CSASQLVGGLLTKNIQYF
-,TRBJ1-6,TRBD1,TRBV20-1,TGCAGTGCTAGCGAGGGGGCGAGGTCACCCCTCCACTTT,CSASEGARSPLHF
many,TRBJ2-1,-,TRBV5-1,TGCGCCAGCAGTGGGGCTGGCCCTCTTCCGGGTGAGCAGTTCTTC,CASSGAGPLPGEQFF
few,TRBJ2-4,TRBD1,TRBV4-1,TGCGCCAGCAGCCAAGCTTACAGGGGGCTCGAGGCCAAAAACATTCAGTACTTC,CASSQAYRGLEAKNIQYF
-,TRBJ2-1,-,TRBV15,TGTGCCACCAGCAGAGATCCTCCCGGGGCCCCCGTCCCCAATGAGCAGTTCTTC,CATSRDPPGAPVPNEQFF
few,TRBJ2-7,TRBD1,TRBV10-3,TGTGCCATCAGTGACCCCGGACAGGGGTACGAGCAGTACTTC,CAISDPGQGYEQYF
-,TRBJ2-3,-,TRBV7-9,TGTGCCAGCCGCCCCCCGGGGGTAACAGATACGCAGTATTTT,CASRPPGVTDTQYF
few,TRBJ2-1,-,TRBV9,TGTGCCAGCAGCGTAGCAGGTTCTAGGTTGAATGAGCAGTTCTTC,CASSVAGSRLNEQFF
-,TRBJ2-7,TRBD2,TRBV6-2/TRBV6-3,TGTGCCAGCAGTTCCCCGACTAGCGGGCGGACCTACGAGCAGTACTTC,CASSSPTSGRTYEQYF
few,TRBJ2-5,TRBD2,TRBV12-3/TRBV12-4,TGTGCCAGCAGTTTTGGCTCCCGCTTAGCGGGGCTTATCACGAAGCAGTACTTC,CASSFGSRLAGLITKQYF
-,TRBJ1-1,-,TRBV5-6,TGTGCCAGCAGCTTGTTCTCCTCGGTGACTGAAGCTTTCTTT,CASSLFSSVTEAFF
-,TRBJ2-5,-,TRBV6-5,TGTGCCAGCATAATTTTCGAGACCCAGTACTTC,CASIIFETQYF
-,TRBJ2-5,TRBD2,TRBV27,TGTGCCAGCAGCCACACCGGGGGGGGTTACCAAGAGACCCAGTACTTC,CASSHTGGGYQETQYF
-,TRBJ2-6,TRBD2,TRBV7-2,TGTGCCAGCAGCTTACGGGGGGACGGATATCCAAGCTCTGGGGCCAACGTCCTGACTTTC,CASSLRGDGYPSSGANVLTF
-,TRBJ2-5,-,TRBV5-1,TGCGCCAGCAGCTCAAAGGTCAGGGGTCTACAAGAGACCCAGTACTTC,CASSSKVRGLQETQYF
few,TRBJ2-3,TRBD1,TRBV27,TGTGCCAGCAGTTTATCGTTCGGACAGGGAAGGGCAGATACGCAGTATTTT,CASSLSFGQGRADTQYF
-,TRBJ2-1,TRBD2,TRBV3-1,TGTACCAGCAGCCAAGATCTACTAGCGCAGAATGAGCAGTTCTTC,CTSSQDLLAQNEQFF
few,TRBJ1-6,-,TRBV7-2,TGTGCCAGCAGCTTCGAGGTTGTTTCACCCCTCCACTTT,CASSFEVVSPLHF
few,TRBJ1-5,-,TRBV29-1,TGCAGCGTTGTGGGAGGGGATCTCAATCAGCCCCAGCATTTT,CSVVGGDLNQPQHF
-,TRBJ2-3,-,TRBV6-2/TRBV6-3,TGTGCCAGCAGTCCCTCTCAGGGGAATTCCAGGACAGATACGCAGTATTTT,CASSPSQGNSRTDTQYF
-,TRBJ2-5,TRBD2,TRBV7-9,TGTGCCAGCACCCCAGGGACTAGAGAGACCCAGTACTTC,CASTPGTRETQYF
few,TRBJ2-3,-,TRBV29-1,TGCAGCGTACAGTCCGACAGCACAGATACGCAGTATTTT,CSVQSDSTDTQYF
-,TRBJ1-2,TRBD1,TRBV20-1,TGCAGTGCTGCAGGACAGGGAGGTTATGGCTACACCTTC,CSAAGQGGYGYTF
-,TRBJ2-5,-,TRBV4-3,TGCGCCAGCAGCCAAGATAGGATCCAGGGGCAAGAGACCCAGTACTTC,CASSQDRIQGQETQYF
-,TRBJ2-3,-,TRBV27,TGTGCCAGCAGTTTAAGGGCGGGGCTGAGCACAGATACGCAGTATTTT,CASSLRAGLSTDTQYF
-,TRBJ2-2,-,TRBV5-6,TGTGCCAGCAGCTTGGAAATCCGGGACCCCGGGGAGCTGTTTTTT,CASSLEIRDPGELFF
few,TRBJ2-5,-,TRBV27,TGTGCCAGCAGTTTAGTTCCCGGGGAGTGGGGGGAAGGAACCCAGTACTTC,CASSLVPGEWGEGTQYF
few,TRBJ2-7,-,TRBV6-5,TGTGCCAGCAGTTACGGTCGGGGGATGCCCTACGAGCAGTACTTC,CASSYGRGMPYEQYF
few,TRBJ2-7,TRBD1,TRBV25-1,TGTGCCAGCAGTGAATTGGTGTCCCTAACAGGGGGCGGCCACGAGCAGTACTTC,CASSELVSLTGGGHEQYF
-,TRBJ2-7,-,TRBV4-1,TGCGCCAGCAGCCAAAGCCCCGGGGGGCGCTACGAGCAGTACTTC,CASSQSPGGRYEQYF
-,TRBJ2-4,TRBD1,TRBV2,TGTGCCAGTCGGACAGGGAGTCCGGGCATTCAGTACTTC,CASRTGSPGIQYF
-,TRBJ2-1,TRBD2,TRBV20-1,TGCAGTGCTAGAGTGGGCGGGGGGGCCCTGTTGGTAGGCTACAATGAGCAGTTCTTC,CSARVGGGALLVGYNEQFF